These 32 T cell receptor beta chains originate from one sample sequenced in a study of CD8+ T cells in alopecia areata. Treatment: oral pan-JAK inhibitor, 5-10 mg twice daily. cDNA reverse transcribed from extracted RNA served as the sequencing template. Profiled with immunoSEQ multiplex PCR; TCRdb holds only in-frame clones, not every one. The data show about 220,000 clones, with about three fifths seen just once and 1.6% held by the top ten. Sample: CD4+ T cells sorted from blood, taken at week 4, from a patient treated with tofacitinib. The receptors were sampled from a human donor with alopecia areata.

This clone was seen a few times. Other DNA sequences in this sample translate to the same CDR3. The chain uses TRBV29-1 and TRBJ2-7, with D tentatively TRBD1 (7 bases). The V gene's germline CDR1 is SQVTM and CDR2 ANQGSEA. The CDR3 loop spans 12 amino acids. CDR3 protein: CSVRDSVYEQYF. The CDR3 DNA sequence: TGCAGTGTGCGGGACAGTGTCTACGAGCAGTACTTC.

In this sample, this clone turned up a few times. The chain recombines TRBV5-1 with TRBJ1-2; D remains unclear. The CDR3 extends over 14 amino acids. The germline V gene encodes CDR1 SGHRS and CDR2 YFSETQ. V shed 2 bases and J shed 2 bases, with 10 bases lying between them. The CDR3 region has the DNA TGCGCCAGCAGCTTAACGACGGTAAACTATGGCTACACCTTC. The encoded protein is CASSLTTVNYGYTF.

This clone was seen only a few times. This chain connects TRBV5-1 to TRBJ2-7, with 8 bases lining up with TRBD1. Germline CDR1 reads SGHRS; CDR2 reads YFSETQ. J lost 0 bases, V lost 0 bases, and 2 bases had no gene match. This CDR3 comprises 15 residues. CDR3 nucleotide sequence: TGCGCCAGCAGCTTGGTTGGACAGGGCTCCTACGAGCAGTACTTC. Translating gives CASSLVGQGSYEQYF.

The chain links TRBV5-1 to TRBJ2-2; no firm D call. Germline V gene data show CDR1 as SGHRS and CDR2 as YFSETQ. V gave up 0 bases and J gave up 4 bases, with 4 bases separating them. The CDR3 is 13 residues long. CDR3 nucleotides: TGCGCCAGCAGCTTGGCGGGCACCGGGGAGCTGTTTTTT. Translation: CASSLAGTGELFF.

Concerning this clone: Since a much larger clone is just one base distant, this may be a read error. The gene calls are TRBV13 and TRBJ2-7, with no clear D. The V end lost 2 bases, the J end lost 3 bases, and 2 bases lay between the germline ends. Germline values: CDR1 PRHDT, CDR2 FYEKMQ (reference sequence). This CDR3 is 11 amino acids long. CDR3 sequence: CASSLNYEQYF. In DNA form, the CDR3 reads TGTGCCAGCAGCTTAAACTACGAGCAGTACTTC.

About this clone itself: The sample contains more than one DNA sequence encoding this CDR3. The chain carries TRBV29-1 and TRBJ2-2; 9 bases fit TRBD1. The CDR3 loop spans 13 amino acids. The ends lost 6 bases at V and 4 bases at J; junction bases unmatched: 3. CDR1 SQVTM and CDR2 ANQGSEA come from the germline V gene. CDR3 in amino acids: CSVRQGGTGELFF. The DNA of the CDR3 is TGCAGCGTCCGACAGGGGGGCACCGGGGAGCTGTTTTTT.

This chain links TRBV10-1 with TRBJ1-5, with D perhaps TRBD1 (6 bases). The germline CDR1 and CDR2 sequences are WNHNN and SYGVQD (reference sequence). The CDR3 covers 13 residues. The V end lost 8 bases, the J end lost 3 bases, and 11 bases lay between the germline ends. In nucleotides, the CDR3 is TGCGCCAGCGTGACAGGCTCCAATCAGCCCCAGCATTTT. This codes for CASVTGSNQPQHF.

This clone turned up a few times. The J gene is TRBJ2-1, the V gene TRBV29-1, with TRBD2 matching over 12 bases. Germline loops: CDR1 SQVTM, CDR2 ANQGSEA. V shed 1 base and J 3 bases; nucleotides not matched to a gene: 16. The CDR3 runs 20 residues. CDR3 sequence reads: CSVEVKWASGGAAFYNEQFF. Written as DNA, the CDR3 is TGCAGCGTTGAAGTTAAATGGGCTAGCGGGGGGGCCGCTTTCTACAATGAGCAGTTCTTC.

The chain combines TRBV4-3 with TRBJ2-3; D ambiguous. Germline CDR1 reads LGHNA; CDR2 reads YSLEER. The CDR3 runs 15 residues. The V end lost 2 bases, the J end lost 0 bases, and 9 bases lay between the germline ends. The CDR3 DNA follows: TGCGCCAGCAGCCAACTACCATCTAGCACAGATACGCAGTATTTT. Translation gives CASSQLPSSTDTQYF.

The chain joins TRBV7-6 to TRBJ2-3; no definite D call. Germline loops: CDR1 SGHVS, CDR2 FNYEAQ. Trimming left V 5 bases short and J 1 base short, with 7 bases between. The CDR3 sequence is 13 residues long. CDR3 bases: TGTGCCAGCAGCACCCGGGGCACAGATACGCAGTATTTT. Translated, it gives CASSTRGTDTQYF.

On this clone itself: Other DNA sequences within the sample encode an identical CDR3. This chain links TRBV13 with TRBJ1-1; D uncertain. This CDR3 spans 11 amino acids. V lost 0 bases, J lost 4 bases, and 0 bases lay in between. Germline assignment: CDR1 PRHDT and CDR2 FYEKMQ (reference sequence). The CDR3 DNA reads as TGTGCCAGCAGCTTAGGCACTGAAGCTTTCTTT. This gives the protein CASSLGTEAFF. Filled out from reference TRBV13 and TRBJ1-1, the complete variable domain reads AAGVIQSPRHLIKEKRETATLKCYPIPRHDTVYWYQQGPGQDPQFLISFYEKMQSDKGSIPDRFSAQQFSDYHSELNMSSLELGDSALYFCASSLGTEAFFGQGTRLTVV.

This clone is medium-sized within its sample. V gene TRBV14 combines with J gene TRBJ2-5, with no clear D. Germline assignment: CDR1 SGHDN and CDR2 FVKESK. The germline V and J ends were trimmed by 0 bases and 5 bases, with 13 bases remaining between them. CDR3 length: 15 amino acids. Here the CDR3 reads CASSQDPQHWETQYF. The CDR3 region has the DNA TGTGCCAGCAGCCAAGATCCCCAGCACTGGGAGACCCAGTACTTC.

The chain uses TRBV29-1 and TRBJ1-1, with TRBD1 identical over 8 bases. V was pared by 0 bases and J by 6 bases, with 6 bases of the junction left unmatched. The V gene's germline CDR1 is SQVTM and CDR2 ANQGSEA. This CDR3 has 14 amino acids. The CDR3 sequence is CSVEDDQGAPEAFF. The CDR3, as DNA: TGCAGCGTTGAAGATGATCAGGGGGCCCCTGAAGCTTTCTTT.

For this clone: A clone one base away is much larger, so this may be a read error. The CDR3 nucleotides read TGTGCCAGCAGCCCGGACAGGGGGTATGGCTACACCTTC. Its translation: CASSPDRGYGYTF. V is TRBV6-5 and J is TRBJ1-2; 10 bases are shared with TRBD1. The CDR3 contains 13 residues. Trimming cost V 6 bases and J 5 bases; bases outside gene matches: 3. Germline V lookup: CDR1 MNHEY, CDR2 SVGAGI.

The rearrangement uses TRBV28 and TRBJ2-4, with TRBD1 identical over 7 bases. Losses at the gene ends were 3 bases for V and 5 bases for J; bases not matched to a gene: 4. Germline V CDR1 and CDR2: MDHEN, SYDVKM. This CDR3 comprises 14 residues. The CDR3 spells CASSLPDRENIQYF. CDR3 coding DNA: TGTGCCAGCAGTTTGCCAGACAGGGAAAACATTCAGTACTTC. Variable domain in full (rest from reference TRBV28 and TRBJ2-4): DVKVTQSSRYLVKRTGEKVFLECVQDMDHENMFWYRQDPGLGLRLIYFSYDVKMKEKGDIPEGYSVSREKKERFSLILESASTNQTSMYLCASSLPDRENIQYFGAGTRLSVL.

The chain joins TRBV30 to TRBJ2-3; D is undetermined. The germline gives CDR1 GTSNPN, CDR2 SVGIG (reference sequence). V was cut by 2 bases and J by 1 base, with 7 bases left in between. The CDR3 has 13 amino acids. For the CDR3, the DNA is TGTGCCTGGAGTTCCTCGCGCACAGATACGCAGTATTTT. Amino acid sequence: CAWSSSRTDTQYF.

This chain links TRBV29-1 with TRBJ2-7; D is tentatively TRBD1 or TRBD2 (5 bases each). V lost 7 bases to trimming and J lost 0 bases, with 10 bases between them. The CDR3 runs to 12 residues. From germline, CDR1 is SQVTM and CDR2 ANQGSEA. CDR3 residues: CSAGTVSYEQYF. In DNA, the CDR3 is TGCAGCGCTGGGACGGTCTCCTACGAGCAGTACTTC.

To note about this clone: This specimen includes other DNA sequences encoding the same CDR3. This chain's CDR3 is CSVADYGYTF. The CDR3 DNA reads TGCAGCGTGGCTGACTATGGCTACACCTTC. The chain couples TRBV29-1 to TRBJ1-2; D remains unclear. V was cut by 6 bases and J by 3 bases, with 5 bases left in between. From germline, CDR1 is SQVTM and CDR2 ANQGSEA. This CDR3 is built from 10 residues.

The rearrangement joins TRBV5-6 to TRBJ1-2, with 8 bases identical to TRBD1. V lost 4 bases, J lost 0 bases, and 8 bases stayed unmatched. CDR1 and CDR2 from the germline V gene are SGHDT and YYEEEE. The CDR3 length is 16 residues. The DNA for the CDR3 is TGTGCCAGCAGCCTTAAGGACAGGGAAACTAACTATGGCTACACCTTC. As protein: CASSLKDRETNYGYTF.

This sequence joins TRBV29-1 and TRBJ2-4; the D call may be TRBD1 or TRBD2 (5 bases each). The CDR3 spans 15 residues. With 4 bases removed from V and 9 bases from J, the gap between germline ends came to 22 bases. Germline V gene data show CDR1 as SQVTM and CDR2 as ANQGSEA. Here the CDR3 reads CSVGVTGTPSTIQYF. CDR3 sequence (DNA): TGCAGCGTTGGGGTAACCGGGACCCCCTCGACCATTCAGTACTTC.

This chain uses TRBV29-1 with TRBJ1-1; no clear D. CDR3 length: 13 residues. Trimming shortened V by 4 bases and J by 0 bases, and 9 bases separated the two germline ends. The germline V gene has CDR1 SQVTM and CDR2 ANQGSEA. The CDR3 region is CSVAMALNTEAFF. CDR3 nucleotides: TGCAGCGTTGCGATGGCTTTGAACACTGAAGCTTTCTTT. Drawing the rest from reference TRBV29-1 and TRBJ1-1, the complete variable domain is SAVISQKPSRDICQRGTSLTIQCQVDSQVTMMFWYRQQPGQSLTLIATANQGSEATYESGFVIDKFPISRPNLTFSTLTVSNMSPEDSSIYLCSVAMALNTEAFFGQGTRLTVV.

This clone was detected a few times. V and J are TRBV30 and TRBJ1-3; no reliable D call. Germline values: CDR1 GTSNPN, CDR2 SVGIG (reference sequence). V lost 3 bases, J lost 0 bases, and 3 bases lay in between. This CDR3 has 12 residues. This chain's CDR3 is CAWSSSGNTIYF. CDR3 nucleotide sequence: TGTGCCTGGAGCAGCTCTGGAAACACCATATATTTT.

This clone was detected a few times. The chain has TRBV2 and TRBJ1-6; no clear D. The CDR3 is made up of 12 amino acids. Germline lookup yields CDR1 SNHLY and CDR2 FYNNEI. Trimming left V 8 bases short and J 8 bases short, with 10 bases between. The CDR3 spells CASSGSDSPLHF. The CDR3 region has the DNA TGTGCCAGCTCAGGATCGGATTCACCCCTCCACTTT.

V is TRBV10-3 and J is TRBJ1-3, with 11 bases lining up with TRBD1. The CDR3 totals 15 residues. Germline V gene lookup returns CDR1 ENHRY and CDR2 SYGVKD. V shed 4 bases, J shed 5 bases, and the junction held 4 bases outside the gene matches. The CDR3 is CAISAGTGGRNTIYF. CDR3 DNA sequence: TGTGCCATCAGTGCCGGGACAGGGGGGAGAAACACCATATATTTT.

In DNA, the CDR3 is TGCAGCGTTACTGGAGTTCACCCGGGACAGGGGGGCTACACCTTC. Its protein is CSVTGVHPGQGGYTF. The rearrangement links TRBV29-1 to TRBJ1-2; 10 positions match TRBD1. Per germline, CDR1 SQVTM and CDR2 ANQGSEA. The CDR3 consists of 15 residues. V lost 5 bases to trimming and J lost 8 bases; unmatched junction nucleotides: 14.

J is TRBJ2-3 and V is TRBV2, with TRBD2 matching 8 bases. J lost 3 bases, V lost 5 bases, and 13 bases had no gene match. The CDR3 runs 17 residues. Germline V gene sequence: CDR1 SNHLY, CDR2 FYNNEI. CDR3: CASSLSEGRGGTDTQYF. The DNA of the CDR3 is TGTGCCAGCAGTCTCTCCGAGGGACGGGGGGGGACAGATACGCAGTATTTT.

J is TRBJ1-1 and V is TRBV2; tentative D call: TRBD1 (5 bases). CDR3 length: 14 residues. CDR1 and CDR2 (germline): SNHLY, FYNNEI. V lost 6 bases and J lost 1, with 12 bases in between. The CDR3 region is CASRADSPNTEAFF. Here the CDR3 DNA reads TGTGCCAGCAGGGCCGACAGCCCGAACACTGAAGCTTTCTTT.

The chain links TRBV15 to TRBJ2-3, with 12 bases aligning to TRBD2. This CDR3 spans 17 amino acids. V dropped 2 bases and J dropped 4; count of bases not matched to a gene: 7. Looked up from germline, CDR1 is LNHNV and CDR2 is YYDKDF (reference sequence). CDR3: CATSRYPSGGGSDTQYF. CDR3 DNA: TGTGCCACCAGCAGATACCCTAGCGGGGGGGGATCAGATACGCAGTATTTT.

The chain is built from TRBV29-1 and TRBJ2-6, with D perhaps matching TRBD1 (5 bases). The germline gives CDR1 SQVTM, CDR2 ANQGSEA. V was cut by 6 bases and J by 0 bases, with 12 bases left in between. The CDR3 spans 15 residues. As DNA, the CDR3 is TGCAGCGTATATATACAGGTCTCTGGGGCCAACGTCCTGACTTTC. This translates into CSVYIQVSGANVLTF. Full variable domain (missing parts from reference TRBV29-1 and TRBJ2-6): SAVISQKPSRDICQRGTSLTIQCQVDSQVTMMFWYRQQPGQSLTLIATANQGSEATYESGFVIDKFPISRPNLTFSTLTVSNMSPEDSSIYLCSVYIQVSGANVLTFGAGSRLTVL.

The CDR3 protein is CAWSDGQRNEKLFF. The CDR3 bases are TGTGCCTGGAGTGATGGACAGCGTAATGAAAAACTGTTTTTT. The gene calls are TRBV30 and TRBJ1-4; a possible D gene is TRBD1 (6 bases). This CDR3 region has 14 residues. Germline V gives CDR1 GTSNPN, CDR2 SVGIG (reference sequence). Trimming took off 1 base at V and 4 bases at J, with 10 bases between the two ends.

The V and J genes are TRBV19 and TRBJ2-3; the match to TRBD1 covers 7 bases. CDR3 length: 15 residues. Germline values: CDR1 LNHDA, CDR2 SQIVND (reference sequence). V trimming: 6 bases; J trimming: 0 bases; junction bases outside the gene matches: 6. In DNA form, the CDR3 reads TGTGCCAGTAGCCAGAGGGGGCTTAGCACAGATACGCAGTATTTT. Translated, it gives CASSQRGLSTDTQYF.

The V gene is TRBV29-1, the J gene TRBJ2-2, with 8 positions matching TRBD1. CDR1 is SQVTM and CDR2 is ANQGSEA in the germline V gene. The CDR3 totals 16 residues. V shed 8 bases and J 0 bases; nucleotides not matched to a gene: 11. Here the CDR3 reads CSPGGQAKPNTGELFF. DNA of the CDR3: TGCAGCCCTGGGGGACAGGCGAAACCGAACACCGGGGAGCTGTTTTTT.